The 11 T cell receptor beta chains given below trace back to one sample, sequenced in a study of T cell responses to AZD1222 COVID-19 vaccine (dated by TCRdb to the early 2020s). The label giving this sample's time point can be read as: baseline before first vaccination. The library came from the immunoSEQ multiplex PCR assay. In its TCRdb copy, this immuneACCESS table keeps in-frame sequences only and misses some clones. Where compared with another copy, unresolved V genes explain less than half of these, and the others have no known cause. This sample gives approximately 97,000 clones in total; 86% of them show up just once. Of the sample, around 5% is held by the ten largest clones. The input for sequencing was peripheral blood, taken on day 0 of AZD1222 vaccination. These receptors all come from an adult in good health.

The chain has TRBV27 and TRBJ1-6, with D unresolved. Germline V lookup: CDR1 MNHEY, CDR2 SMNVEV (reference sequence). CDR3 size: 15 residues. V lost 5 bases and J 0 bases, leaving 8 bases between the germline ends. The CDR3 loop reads CASSPQSSYNSPLHF. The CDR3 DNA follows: TGTGCCAGCAGTCCACAGAGCTCCTATAATTCACCCCTCCACTTT.

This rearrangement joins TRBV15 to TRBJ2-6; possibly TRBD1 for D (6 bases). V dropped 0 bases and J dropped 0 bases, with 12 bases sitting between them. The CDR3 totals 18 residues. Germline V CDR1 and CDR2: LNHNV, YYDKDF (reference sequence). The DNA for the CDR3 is TGTGCCACCAGCAGAGACTGGGGGCAACTCTCTGGGGCCAACGTCCTGACTTTC. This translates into CATSRDWGQLSGANVLTF.

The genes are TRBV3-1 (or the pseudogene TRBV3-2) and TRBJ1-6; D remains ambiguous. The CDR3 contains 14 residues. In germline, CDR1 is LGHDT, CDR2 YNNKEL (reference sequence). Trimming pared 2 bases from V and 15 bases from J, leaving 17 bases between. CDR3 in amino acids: CASSQPGLGGFLHF. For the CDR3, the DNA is TGTGCCAGCAGCCAACCAGGCTTGGGCGGTTTCCTCCACTTT.

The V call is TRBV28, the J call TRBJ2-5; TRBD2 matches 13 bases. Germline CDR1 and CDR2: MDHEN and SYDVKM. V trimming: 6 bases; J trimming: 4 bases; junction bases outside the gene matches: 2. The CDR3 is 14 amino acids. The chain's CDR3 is CASSGLAGVETQYF. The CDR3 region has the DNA TGTGCCAGCAGCGGACTAGCGGGAGTAGAGACCCAGTACTTC.

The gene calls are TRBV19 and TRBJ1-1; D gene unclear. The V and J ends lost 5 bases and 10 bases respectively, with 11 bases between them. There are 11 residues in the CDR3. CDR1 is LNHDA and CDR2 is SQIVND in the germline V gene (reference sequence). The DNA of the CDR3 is TGTGCCAGTAGTTTAACGGCGAGAGCTTTCTTT. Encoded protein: CASSLTARAFF.

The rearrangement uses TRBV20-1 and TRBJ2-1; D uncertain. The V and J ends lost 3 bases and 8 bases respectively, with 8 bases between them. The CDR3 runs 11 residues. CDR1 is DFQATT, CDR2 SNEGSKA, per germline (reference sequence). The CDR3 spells CSASPEYEQFF. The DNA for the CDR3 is TGCAGTGCTAGCCCGGAGTATGAGCAGTTCTTC.

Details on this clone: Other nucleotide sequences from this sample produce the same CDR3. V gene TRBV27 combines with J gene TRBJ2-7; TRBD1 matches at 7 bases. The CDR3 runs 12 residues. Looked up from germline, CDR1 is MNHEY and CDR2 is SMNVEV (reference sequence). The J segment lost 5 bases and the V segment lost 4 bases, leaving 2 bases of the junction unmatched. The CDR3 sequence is CASSYRGHEQYF. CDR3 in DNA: TGTGCCAGCAGTTACAGGGGCCACGAGCAGTACTTC.

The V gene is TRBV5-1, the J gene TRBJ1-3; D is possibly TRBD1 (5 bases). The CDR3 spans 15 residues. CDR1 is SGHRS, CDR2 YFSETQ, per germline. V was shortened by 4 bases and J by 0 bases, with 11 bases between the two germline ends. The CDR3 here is CASSVGRGSGNTIYF. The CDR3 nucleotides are TGCGCCAGCAGCGTGGGACGGGGCTCTGGAAACACCATATATTTT.

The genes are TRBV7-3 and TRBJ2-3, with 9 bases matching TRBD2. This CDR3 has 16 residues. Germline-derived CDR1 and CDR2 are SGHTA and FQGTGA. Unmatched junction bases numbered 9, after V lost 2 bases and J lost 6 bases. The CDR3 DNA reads TGTGCCAGCAGCTTAGTAAGCGGGAGGCCGTCCGATACGCAGTATTTT. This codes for CASSLVSGRPSDTQYF. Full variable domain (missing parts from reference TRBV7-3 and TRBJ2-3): GAGVSQTPSNKVTEKGKYVELRCDPISGHTALYWYRQSLGQGPEFLIYFQGTGAADDSGLPNDRFFAVRPEGSVSTLKIQRTERGDSAVYLCASSLVSGRPSDTQYFGPGTRLTVL.

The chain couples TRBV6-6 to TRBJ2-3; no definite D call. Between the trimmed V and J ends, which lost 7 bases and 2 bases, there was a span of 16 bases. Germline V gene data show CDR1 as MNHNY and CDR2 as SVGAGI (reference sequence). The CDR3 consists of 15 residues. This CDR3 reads CASTARVSLTDTQYF. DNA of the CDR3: TGTGCCAGCACCGCAAGGGTGAGCCTCACAGATACGCAGTATTTT.

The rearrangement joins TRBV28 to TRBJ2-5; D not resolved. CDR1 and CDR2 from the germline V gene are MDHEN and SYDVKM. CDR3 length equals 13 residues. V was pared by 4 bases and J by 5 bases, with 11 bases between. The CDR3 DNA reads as TGTGCCAGCAGTTCCCTGACTGTGGAGACCCAGTACTTC. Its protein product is CASSSLTVETQYF.